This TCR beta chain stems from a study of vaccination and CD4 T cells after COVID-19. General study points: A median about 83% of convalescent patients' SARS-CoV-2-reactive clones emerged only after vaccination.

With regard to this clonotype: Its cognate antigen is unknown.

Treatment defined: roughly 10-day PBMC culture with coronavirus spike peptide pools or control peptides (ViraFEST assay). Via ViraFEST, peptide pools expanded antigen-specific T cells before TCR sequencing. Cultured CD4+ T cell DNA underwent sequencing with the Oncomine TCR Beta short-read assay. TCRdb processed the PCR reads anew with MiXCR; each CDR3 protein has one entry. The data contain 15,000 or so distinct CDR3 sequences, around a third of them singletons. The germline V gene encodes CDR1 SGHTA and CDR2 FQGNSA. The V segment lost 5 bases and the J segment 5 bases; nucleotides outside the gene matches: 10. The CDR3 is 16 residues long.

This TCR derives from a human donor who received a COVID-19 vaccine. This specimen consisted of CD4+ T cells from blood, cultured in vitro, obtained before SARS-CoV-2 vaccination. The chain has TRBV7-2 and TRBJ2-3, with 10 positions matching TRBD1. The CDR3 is CASSIRQGAEKDTQYF. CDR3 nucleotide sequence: TGTGCCAGCAGCATTCGACAGGGGGCTGAAAAAGATACGCAGTATTTT.